This T cell receptor (beta chain) derives from a study of blood T cell repertoires in COVID-19. Overall study context: Researchers got acute and convalescent COVID-19 samples from the United States, Italy and Spain. T cells, B-cell-depleted T cells, or PBMCs supplied cDNA or gDNA.

Authors' methods: Researchers report that nucleated cell counts were estimated from reference gene primer amplification. This table comes from immunoSEQ multiplex PCR, and its TCRdb copy is limited to in-frame clones, with some not included. V, J and clone size were drawn from that table, and D and trimming were deduced from the DNA. The table records about 250,000 clones, about four fifths of them present only once. V lost 0 bases and J lost 0, with 20 bases in between. The CDR3 contains 19 residues. In germline, CDR1 is MNHEY, CDR2 SVGEGT. The chain uses TRBV6-2 or TRBV6-3 and TRBJ1-1, with D possibly matching TRBD1 (6 bases). The TCR originated in a man aged 35 to 55 with active or convalescent COVID-19. Input material: peripheral blood. DNA for the CDR3: TGTGCCAGCAGTTACTCGAGTCGGTCTCAGGGGAAGGTGAACACTGAAGCTTTCTTT. This translates into CASSYSSRSQGKVNTEAFF.